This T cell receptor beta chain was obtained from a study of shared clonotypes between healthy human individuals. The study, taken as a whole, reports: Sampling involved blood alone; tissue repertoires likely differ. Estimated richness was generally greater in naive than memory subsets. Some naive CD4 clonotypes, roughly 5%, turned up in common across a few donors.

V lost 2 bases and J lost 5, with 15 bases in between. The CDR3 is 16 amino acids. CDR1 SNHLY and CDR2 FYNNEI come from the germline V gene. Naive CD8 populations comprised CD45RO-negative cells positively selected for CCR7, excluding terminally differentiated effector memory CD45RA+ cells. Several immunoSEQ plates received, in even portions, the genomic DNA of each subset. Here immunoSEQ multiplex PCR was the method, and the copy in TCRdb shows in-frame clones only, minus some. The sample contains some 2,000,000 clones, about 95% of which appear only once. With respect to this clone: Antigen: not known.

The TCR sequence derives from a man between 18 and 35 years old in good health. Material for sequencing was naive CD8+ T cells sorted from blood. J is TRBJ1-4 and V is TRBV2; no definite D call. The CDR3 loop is CASSEKGTGRNEKLFF. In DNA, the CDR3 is TGTGCCAGCAGTGAAAAGGGCACCGGAAGAAATGAAAAACTGTTTTTT.